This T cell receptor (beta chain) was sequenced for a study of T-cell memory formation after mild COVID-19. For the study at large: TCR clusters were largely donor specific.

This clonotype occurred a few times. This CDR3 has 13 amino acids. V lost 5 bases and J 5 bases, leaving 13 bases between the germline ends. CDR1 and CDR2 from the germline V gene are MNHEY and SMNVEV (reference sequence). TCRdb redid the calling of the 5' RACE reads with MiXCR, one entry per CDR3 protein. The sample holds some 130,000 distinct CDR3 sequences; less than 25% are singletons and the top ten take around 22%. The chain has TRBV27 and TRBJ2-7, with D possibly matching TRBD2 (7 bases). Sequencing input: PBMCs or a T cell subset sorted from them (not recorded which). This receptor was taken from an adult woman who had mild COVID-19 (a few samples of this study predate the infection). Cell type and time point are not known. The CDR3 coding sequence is TGTGCCAGCAGTCCGATGGGGGGGCACGAGCAGTACTTC. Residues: CASSPMGGHEQYF.